This record covers a single T cell receptor beta chain. This clonotype occurred a few times. No cognate antigen has been identified for it. Base quality data are lacking; no much larger clone is found one base away. The data stem from a study of identical twins (TCRdb year 2016). Regarding the research as a whole: TCR alpha and beta repertoires from monozygotic twins, unrelated adults of various ages and cord blood were deep-sequenced to test whether fetal clonotypes persist. To rule out contamination, the twin experiments were replicated at different times with different library preparation protocols. Study-wide conclusions, independent of this receptor: A weaker excess of twin sharing was found in beta out-of-frame sequences because the signal-to-noise ratio was lowered by fewer shared sequences. Invariant T cells such as MAIT and iNKT could partly confound zero-insertion analyses, although diverse VJ usage argued against such confounding for most clonotypes. In monozygotic twins, out-of-frame TCR alpha sharing was systematically underestimated by recombination models, although the models agreed with sharing between unrelated individuals. Out-of-frame TCR alpha sequences shared between twins showed an excess of low generation-probability sequences compared with coincidental sharing between unrelated individuals. Fewer insertions were carried by abundant cord blood beta clonotypes, a similar but weaker trend appeared in young adult naive repertoires, and no such trend appeared in memory repertoires. Because the same donors could not be followed over many years, conclusions were based on cross-sectional statistical analysis.

Library creation used 5' RACE. Sequencing relied on an Illumina HiSeq 2000. A universal primer binding site was added through template switching, and the final cDNA carried a unique molecular identifier so that TCR cDNA molecules could be counted accurately. Specific primers in the conserved constant-segment region were used to synthesize first-strand cDNA for TCR alpha and beta chains. To control for contamination, every cDNA library carried two barcodes: a SMART-Mk sample barcode plus Illumina barcodes. TruSeq adapter sequences along with Illumina sample barcodes were introduced in two successive PCR steps. TCR alpha and beta cDNA libraries were sequenced on the Illumina HiSeq platform with custom primers. Per the original workflow: Raw reads were processed with MiGEC to extract unique molecular identifiers, and MiXCR was used to determine CDR3 positions. For each individual, recombination models were inferred using an EM algorithm with the repgenHMM and IGoR tools. Shared clonotypes were analyzed with the tcR package in R, and sharing was normalized by the product of cloneset sizes. To study raw recombination free of thymic and clonal selection effects, out-of-frame nonproductive sequences were analyzed. TCRdb handled the public reads itself, with Q25 trimming in fastp and clone calling in MiXCR, and kept productive beta chains. A single entry per CDR3 protein holds the most common genes and DNA from its merged rows. The V and J calls shown here were made by TCRdb, not taken from the authors' results. The sample includes 400,000 to 500,000 distinct CDR3 sequences, with under 20% observed a single time. The biggest ten clones account for roughly 12% of the sample.

CDR1 and CDR2 are drawn from the germline V gene: SQVTM, ANQGSEA. The CDR3 measures 12 amino acids from cysteine to phenylalanine. Left in the record is the CDR3 DNA by itself, 36 bases read in frame from the first base. V was cut back by 4 bases and J by 6 bases, leaving a gap of 11 bases between them. Every donor in the study was a healthy Caucasian. Three unrelated non-twin adults were additionally sequenced: a male aged 18 to 30, a male aged 50 to 59 and a female aged 50 to 59. Miltenyi CD45RO+ enrichment and human naive T-cell isolation kits were used to isolate memory (CD45RO+) and naive T cells from PBMC.

The sample was naive T cells sorted from blood. The label giving this sample's cell subset or site can be read as: cells isolated with a human naive T-cell isolation kit. The origin of this receptor is a man over 45 in good health. The rearranged segments are TRBV29-1 and TRBJ2-3; no confident D gene assignment can be made. The CDR3 reads as follows: CSVGLLRDTQYF. The bases read TGCAGCGTTGGTTTGCTGAGGGATACGCAGTATTTT.